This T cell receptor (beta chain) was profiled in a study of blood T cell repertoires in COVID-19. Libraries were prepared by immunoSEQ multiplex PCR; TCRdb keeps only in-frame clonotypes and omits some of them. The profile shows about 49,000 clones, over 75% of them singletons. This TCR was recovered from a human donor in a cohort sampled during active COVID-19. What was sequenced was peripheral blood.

CDR3 region: CASRKRDRRGNTEAFF. The DNA of the CDR3 is TGTGCCAGTAGAAAACGGGACAGGAGGGGGAACACTGAAGCTTTCTTT. The chain combines TRBV19 with TRBJ1-1; 8 nucleotides match TRBD1. Germline assignment: CDR1 LNHDA and CDR2 SQIVND (reference sequence). V trimming: 6 bases; J trimming: 1 base; junction bases outside the gene matches: 10. This CDR3 comprises 16 residues. Complete variable domain (other parts from reference TRBV19 and TRBJ1-1): DGGITQSPKYLFRKEGQNVTLSCEQNLNHDAMYWYRQDPGQGLRLIYYSQIVNDFQKGDIAEGYSVSREKKESFPLTVTSAQKNPTAFYLCASRKRDRRGNTEAFFGQGTRLTVV.